This T cell receptor beta chain was recovered during a study of cytomegalovirus exposure and HLA in healthy donors. On the study more broadly: Early released data had around 79 million unique TCRs, all coming from HLA-typed donors.

This cohort consisted of healthy bone marrow donors. Donors counted as nominally healthy when sampled, yet unrecorded immune exposures were likely. PCR was performed using 60 Vbeta and 13 Jbeta primers. Produced via immunoSEQ multiplex PCR; TCRdb's table is partial and in-frame only. The data contain roughly 130,000 clones, around three fifths of them singletons. CDR1 is SNHLY and CDR2 is FYNNEI in the germline V gene. CDR3 length: 15 amino acids. The ends were cut back, 1 base at V and 3 bases at J, with 7 bases in the middle. The sequenced sample was PBMCs. V is TRBV2 and J is TRBJ1-6; D is undetermined. This TCR derives from a woman aged 40 to 55 in good health and CMV-seropositive. DNA for the CDR3: TGTGCCAGCAGTGAAGAGAGGTACTATAATTCACCCCTCCACTTT. Protein sequence: CASSEERYYNSPLHF.